This TCR beta chain was identified during a study of OX40 agonist ivuxolimab in advanced cancers. Overall study results and limits: The mean number of expanded clones was higher in CD8+ T cells than in CD4+.

The CDR3 has 13 residues. The germline V gene has CDR1 MNHEY and CDR2 SVGAGI. V was cut by 5 bases and J by 8 bases, with 12 bases left in between. A word on this clone: The antigen is not known.

Only in-frame clones appear in the TCRdb table, and some are missing; sequencing was by immunoSEQ multiplex PCR. The profile shows around 79,000 clones, around 85% of them singletons. The chain employs TRBV6-5 and TRBJ1-4, with D maybe TRBD1 (5 bases). The material was CD4+ or CD8+ T cells sorted from blood, obtained in a trial of the OX40 agonist ivuxolimab. The origin of this receptor is an adult with an advanced solid tumor such as melanoma, head and neck, liver or kidney cancer. CDR3 DNA sequence: TGTGCCAGCAGTGCAGGCTGGGGGGAAAAACTGTTTTTT. This gives the protein CASSAGWGEKLFF.